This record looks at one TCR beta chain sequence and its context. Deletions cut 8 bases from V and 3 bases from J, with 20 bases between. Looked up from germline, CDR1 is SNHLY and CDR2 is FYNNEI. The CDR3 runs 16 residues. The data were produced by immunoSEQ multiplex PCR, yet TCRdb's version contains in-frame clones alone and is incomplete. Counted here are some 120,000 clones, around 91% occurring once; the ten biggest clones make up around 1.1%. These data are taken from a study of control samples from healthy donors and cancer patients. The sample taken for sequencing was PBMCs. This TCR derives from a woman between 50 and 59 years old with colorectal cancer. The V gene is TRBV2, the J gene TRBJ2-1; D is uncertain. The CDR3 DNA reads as TGTGCCAGCCCCCCTCCATCAACGTCGCTCTACAATGAGCAGTTCTTC. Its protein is CASPPPSTSLYNEQFF.